The sequence of this TCR beta chain was determined in a study of tumor-infiltrating lymphocytes in oesophageal squamous cell carcinoma. This clonotype has a handful of counts. This CDR3 spans 16 amino acids. TCRdb reprocessed the PCR reads via MiXCR and lists one record per CDR3 protein. The repertoire holds roughly 12,000 distinct CDR3 sequences, with roughly 54% as singletons. The chain uses TRBV21-1 and TRBJ2-4; the table's D call TRBD1 went unverified against the DNA. The DNA end favors TRBJ2-1, so the J call may be wrong. TRBV21-1 is a pseudogene. Source material: esophageal tumor tissue. The TCR originated in a male donor with esophageal squamous cell carcinoma. The CDR3 reads CASTTRAPGFYETQFF. CDR3 DNA: TGTGCCAGCACCACCAGGGCTCCAGGGTTTTACGAGACCCAGTTCTTC.